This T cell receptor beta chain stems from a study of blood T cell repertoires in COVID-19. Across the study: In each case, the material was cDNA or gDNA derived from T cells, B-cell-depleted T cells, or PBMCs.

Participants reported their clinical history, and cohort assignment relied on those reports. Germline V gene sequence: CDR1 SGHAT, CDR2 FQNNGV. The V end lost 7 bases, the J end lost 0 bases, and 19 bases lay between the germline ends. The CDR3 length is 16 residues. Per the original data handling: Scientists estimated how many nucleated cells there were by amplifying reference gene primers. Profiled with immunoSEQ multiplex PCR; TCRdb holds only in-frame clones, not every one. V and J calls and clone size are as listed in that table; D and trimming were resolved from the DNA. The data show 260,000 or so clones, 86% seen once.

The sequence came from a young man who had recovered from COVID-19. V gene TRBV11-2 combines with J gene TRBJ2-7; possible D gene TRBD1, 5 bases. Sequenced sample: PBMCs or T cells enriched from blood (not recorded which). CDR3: CASTPGRYNSSYEQYF. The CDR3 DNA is TGTGCCAGCACCCCAGGGCGGTACAATAGCTCCTACGAGCAGTACTTC.